The rows below give T cell receptor beta chains drawn from one sample of a study of Graves' ophthalmopathy and Graves' hyperthyroidism. TCRdb recomputed calls from the multiplex PCR reads with MiXCR, one row per CDR3 protein. The table lists over a million distinct CDR3 sequences, approximately 35% of them singletons. Sequenced sample: peripheral blood or thyroid tissue (not recorded which). These receptors all stem from an adult man with Graves' hyperthyroidism. CDR3s include the opening cysteine and the closing phenylalanine or tryptophan.

>TRBV25-1|TRBJ2-3
CASSPRGWSTDTQYF
>TRBV29-1|TRBJ1-4
CSVVGGQAVKNCFF
>TRBV9|TRBJ1-3
CASSVEWGSGNTIYF
>TRBV7-9|TRBJ2-7
CASSWLAGNEQYF
>TRBV5-6|TRBJ1-5
CASSFNPGNSNQPQHF
>TRBV9|TRBJ2-7
CASSSQVSEQYF
>TRBV15|TRBJ2-5
CATSRTQGLGETQYF
>TRBV7-2|TRBJ1-3
CASRGTGISGNTIYF
>TRBV24-1|TRBJ2-2
CATESVGPGELFF
>TRBV7-9|TRBJ1-6
CASRPGSYNSPLHF
>TRBV6-2/TRBV6-3|TRBJ1-4
CASRQDGLSEKLFF
>TRBV25-1|TRBJ2-2
CASSQNQGMNTGELFF
>TRBV2|TRBJ2-2
CASSEAGGGNANTGELFF
>TRBV25-1|TRBJ1-2
CACSASLPGQGHGYTF
>TRBV5-1|TRBJ1-4
CASTWRTGENVPSNEKLFF
>TRBV12-3/TRBV12-4|TRBJ2-5
CASSSPRETQYF
>TRBV19|TRBJ1-2
CASTPDVVNYGYTF
>TRBV4-2|TRBJ2-7
CTSSQGDRGPYEQYF
>TRBV10-3|TRBJ1-2
CAIRIDGVTAGYTF
>TRBV4-1|TRBJ1-1
CASSQEYRTAYMNTEAFF
>TRBV6-5|TRBJ2-7
CASSSRQVGAYEQYF
>TRBV28|TRBJ2-5
CAISGARMGETQYF
>TRBV11-2|TRBJ1-1
CASSIQGASTEAFF
>TRBV6-5|TRBJ1-6
CASSYTEVESGSPLHF
>TRBV6-2/TRBV6-3|TRBJ1-2
CASSYPGQGAGYTF
>TRBV7-2|TRBJ2-7
CASSQDRYGNYEQYF
>TRBV4-2|TRBJ2-2
CASSLVPLRLGTGELFF
>TRBV5-1|TRBJ1-6
CASSSTGPGNSPLHF
>TRBV7-9|TRBJ2-5
CASSWTSGRGETQYF
>TRBV29-1|TRBJ1-1
CRGSLNTEAFF
>TRBV12-3/TRBV12-4|TRBJ1-4
CASSPNTPRGEKLFF
>TRBV28|TRBJ2-3
CASNQLAVGDTQYF
>TRBV6-5|TRBJ2-2
CASRSGTGTLWNTGELFF
>TRBV19|TRBJ1-5
CASSIVFTNWKQPQHF
>TRBV2|TRBJ1-1
CASRMLGGNTEAFF
>TRBV7-8|TRBJ1-5
CASSLSGQSNQPQHF
>TRBV11-2|TRBJ2-5
CASSRGARDRRETQYF
>TRBV10-3|TRBJ2-7
CATLDSTYEQYF
>TRBV19|TRBJ2-7
CALGTVSSYEQYF
>TRBV11-2|TRBJ1-1
CASSFGEAFF
>TRBV5-6|TRBJ1-4
CASSLWTQNEKLFF
>TRBV7-6|TRBJ2-2
CASSHRTGVNTGELFF
>TRBV5-5|TRBJ1-6
CASSLYPESVASPLHF
>TRBV2|TRBJ1-6
CASGVALRGVYSPLHF
>TRBV27|TRBJ1-5
CASRTTGLGDNQPQHF
>TRBV7-2|TRBJ2-2
CASSLGTYITGELFF
>TRBV10-3|TRBJ1-5
CAGSRDRNQPQHF
>TRBV2|TRBJ2-7
CASSGIGPGSYEQYF
>TRBV5-1|TRBJ1-1
CASSWDGGAEAFF
>TRBV12-1|TRBJ2-2
CASTLAGGPIGELFF
>TRBV7-2|TRBJ1-1
CASSPHRQATEAFF
>TRBV7-3|TRBJ2-7
CASSRTGGNSEQYF
>TRBV7-2|TRBJ1-1
CASSLMDGTEAFF
>TRBV29-1|TRBJ1-6
CSVGQGPNSPLHF
>TRBV13|TRBJ2-7
CASSLAGTAQYEQYF
>TRBV12-3/TRBV12-4|TRBJ1-1
CASNLPGQGGTEAFF